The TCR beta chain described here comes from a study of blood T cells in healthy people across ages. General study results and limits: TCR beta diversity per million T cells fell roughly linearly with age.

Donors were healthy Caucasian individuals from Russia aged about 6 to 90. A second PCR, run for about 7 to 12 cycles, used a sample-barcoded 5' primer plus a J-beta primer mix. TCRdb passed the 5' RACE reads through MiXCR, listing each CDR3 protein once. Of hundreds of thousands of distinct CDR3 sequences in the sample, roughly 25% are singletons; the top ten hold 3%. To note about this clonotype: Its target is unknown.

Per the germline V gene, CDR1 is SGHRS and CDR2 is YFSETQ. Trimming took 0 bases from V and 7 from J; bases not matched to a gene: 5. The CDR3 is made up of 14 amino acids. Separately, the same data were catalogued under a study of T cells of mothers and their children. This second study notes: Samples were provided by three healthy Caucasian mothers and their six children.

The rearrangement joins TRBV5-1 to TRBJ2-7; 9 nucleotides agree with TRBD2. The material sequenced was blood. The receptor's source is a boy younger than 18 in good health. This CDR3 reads CASSLEPSGVEQYF. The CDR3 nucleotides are TGCGCCAGCAGCTTGGAGCCTAGCGGGGTTGAGCAGTACTTC. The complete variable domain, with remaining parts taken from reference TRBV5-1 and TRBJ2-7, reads KAGVTQTPRYLIKTRGQQVTLSCSPISGHRSVSWYQQTPGQGLQFLFEYFSETQRNKGNFPGRFSGRQFSNSRSEMNVSTLELGDSALYLCASSLEPSGVEQYFGPGTRLTVT.